The present entry profiles one TCR beta chain with its context. What it binds is unknown. This sample was taken from a study of T cell responses to AZD1222 COVID-19 vaccine. About the research overall: Second doses at about 4 or about 12 weeks were pooled.

The CDR3 has 15 amino acids. Germline CDR1 reads MGHDK; CDR2 reads SYGVNS. The J segment lost 8 bases and the V segment lost 3 bases, leaving 7 bases of the junction unmatched. Clones were sequenced by immunoSEQ multiplex PCR, and TCRdb holds only the in-frame ones, with some missing. The sample carries over 150,000 clones, 87% recorded once. Study-level findings and limits: Baseline serology detected seropositivity in only six AZD1222 recipients.

This TCR derives from an adult in good health. The source was peripheral blood, collected on day 0 of AZD1222 vaccination. V and J are TRBV25-1 and TRBJ1-2, with 12 bases fitting TRBD1. The CDR3: CASSDQGQGALGYTF. The CDR3 nucleotides read TGTGCCAGCAGTGATCAGGGACAGGGGGCCTTAGGCTACACCTTC.